This T cell receptor beta chain was identified during a study of blood T cell repertoires in COVID-19 (dated by TCRdb to about 2020). Describing the broader study: Samples covering the acute and convalescent phases of COVID-19 were provided by collaborators in the United States, Italy and Spain. The prospective study material was composed of cDNA or gDNA derived from T cells, B-cell-depleted T cells, or PBMCs. Deeply sampled blood TCRbeta repertoires from subjects exposed to, actively infected with, or recovered from COVID-19 were included in the dataset. The repertoires were made available in a free public database intended to serve as a resource for research on the immune response to SARS-CoV-2. The samples were drawn from the first 160 participants of the ongoing ImmuneRACE study and from 950 to 1,500 subjects provided by 6 global collaborators. A de-identified subject ID, COVID-19 status, age in years and sex were almost always included in the sample metadata. Where available, HLA class I and class II types were obtained from metadata supplied by the sample provider rather than from assay-based typing.

Participants in the prospective study were aged about 18 to 89 years, lived in over 20 United States geographic areas, and enrolled through a virtual design. Cohort assignment in the prospective study relied on participant-reported clinical history from a screening survey and a study questionnaire. A participant counted as exposed if, within 2 weeks of entering the study, that participant had been in contact with someone who had a PCR-confirmed or clinician-diagnosed COVID-19 case. Each participant in the prospective study had whole blood, serum and a nasopharyngeal or oropharyngeal swab collected by mobile phlebotomists. Prospective study participants could optionally give additional blood draws and questionnaires over a roughly 2-month period. Before DNA extraction, prospective study blood samples were shipped either frozen or at room temperature. The immunoSEQ Assay, a bias-controlled multiplex PCR, was used to amplify TCRbeta CDR3 regions from genomic DNA. The paper's data handling went like this. The number of nucleated cells in each sample was estimated from the amplification of reference gene primers within the assay. Sequence reads were collapsed and filtered to measure the absolute abundance of every unique TCRbeta CDR3 rearrangement. For each sample, productive Simpson clonality was calculated as the square root of Simpson's diversity index across productive rearrangements. TCRdb holds this immuneACCESS table with in-frame rearrangements only. Some clones are missing; in checked studies, unresolved V genes explain under half, and the rest has no known cause. V, J and clone size derive from that table, while D and trimming were established from the DNA sequence. Here the sample has fewer than 400,000 clones; about 85% occur a single time. The ten biggest clones cover about 1.9% of the sample.

Broader findings and caveats from the paper: Clinical and demographic metadata were provided uncurated, with the amount varying by source and participant.

CDR1 and CDR2 (MNHEY, SVGAGI) derive from the germline V gene. Counted from cysteine to phenylalanine, this CDR3 has 14 amino acids. The read is trimmed to its CDR3 DNA, 42 bases read in frame from base 1. V loses 6 bases of germline sequence and J loses 6 bases, and the interval between the two ends is 16 bases. A word on this clone: Its cognate antigen has yet to be identified. Base quality data are lacking; no much larger clone is found one base away.

The origin of this receptor is a woman under 40 who had been exposed to COVID-19. The specimen sequenced was PBMCs or T cells enriched from blood (not recorded which). The rearranged chain carries TRBV6-5 and TRBJ2-3; the D region possibly corresponds to TRBD1 (5 bases align). The CDR3 reads CASRRQLITDTQYF. The nucleotide sequence is TGTGCCAGCAGGAGACAGCTTATTACTGATACGCAGTATTTT.